Listed below are T cell receptor beta chains from one sample, sequenced in a study of blood T cells in healthy people across ages. Via MiXCR, TCRdb re-called the 5' RACE reads, giving one row per CDR3 protein. Of roughly 1.9 million distinct CDR3 sequences listed, 39% are singletons. The specimen sequenced was blood. The receptor set was obtained from a human donor in good health. CDR3s include the opening cysteine and the closing phenylalanine or tryptophan. A D gene is named only where the DNA matches it firmly. Rows give clone size only sometimes, using once, few, many, or a class for an expanded clone.

len	v_gene	d_gene	abundance	j_gene	CDR3nt	CDR3aa
15	TRBV29-1	NA	few	TRBJ1-2	TGCAGCGTTTCACCAAAACATGCACGCCCTAGGGGCTACACCTTC	CSVSPKHARPRGYTF
15	TRBV12-3/TRBV12-4	NA	NA	TRBJ2-7	TGTGCCAGCAGTCTCTCCGGGACCGTGAGGTACGAGCAGTACTTC	CASSLSGTVRYEQYF
15	TRBV27	NA	few	TRBJ1-2	TGTGCCAGCAGTTTATCAGCAGAAGCTATGGGTGGCTACACCTTC	CASSLSAEAMGGYTF
15	TRBV5-5	NA	NA	TRBJ1-6	TGTGCCAGCAGCCTGGATTGGGATCGCGGTTCACCCCTCCACTTT	CASSLDWDRGSPLHF
16	TRBV5-1	NA	NA	TRBJ2-7	TGCGCCAGCAGCTTGGGGCTCGCACAGAGCTCCTACGAGCAGTACTTC	CASSLGLAQSSYEQYF
15	TRBV5-1	NA	NA	TRBJ1-1	TGCGCCAGCAGCGAGGACTCAACAGGGAAAACTGAAGCTTTCTTT	CASSEDSTGKTEAFF
20	TRBV5-1	TRBD1	NA	TRBJ2-6	TGCGCCAGCAGCTTGGCGGGGCTAGGGACAGGGGATTCTGGGGCCAACGTCCTGACTTTC	CASSLAGLGTGDSGANVLTF
14	TRBV12-3/TRBV12-4	NA	NA	TRBJ1-2	TGTGCCAGCAGTCCTACAGGGAATGGCTATGGCTACACCTTC	CASSPTGNGYGYTF
13	TRBV6-5	NA	few	TRBJ1-4	TGTGCCTCGACGGGCGGGAATGATGAAAAACTGTTTTTT	CASTGGNDEKLFF
11	TRBV9	NA	NA	TRBJ1-2	TGTGCCAGCGGACTTAACTATGGCTACACCTTC	CASGLNYGYTF
17	TRBV7-8	NA	NA	TRBJ2-5	TGTGCCAGCAGCTTAGCGTCAGGACACGAGTACCAAGAGACCCAGTACTTC	CASSLASGHEYQETQYF
15	TRBV4-3	NA	NA	TRBJ1-2	TGCGCCAGCAGCCAGGAACCGGGAGCGATTTATGGCTACACCTTC	CASSQEPGAIYGYTF
16	TRBV4-1	NA	NA	TRBJ2-3	TGCGCCAGCAGCCAAGGCGGGGTACCGAGCACAGATACGCAGTATTTT	CASSQGGVPSTDTQYF
15	TRBV4-2	NA	NA	TRBJ1-5	TGTGCCAGCAGCCAAGAGCAGTGGAGCAATCAGCCCCAGCATTTT	CASSQEQWSNQPQHF
18	TRBV18	TRBD1	few	TRBJ1-2	TGTGCCAGCTCACCAAGCCGGGACAGGGGGCTCCAAGACTATGGCTACACCTTC	CASSPSRDRGLQDYGYTF
14	TRBV30	NA	NA	TRBJ2-5	TGTGCCTGGAGTGACAGGACTCCGGTGGGCGAGCAGTACTTT	CAWSDRTPVGEQYF
12	TRBV20-1	NA	once	TRBJ1-2	TGCAGTGCTAGAGGGACGGAATATGGCTACACCTTC	CSARGTEYGYTF
17	TRBV5-5	TRBD1	few	TRBJ2-6	TGTGCCAGCAGCCCCTGGGTAGGGGGCACTGGGGCCAACGTCCTGACTTTC	CASSPWVGGTGANVLTF
15	TRBV28	NA	NA	TRBJ2-1	TGTGCCAGCACCCACTTAGACAGAATCTACAATGAGCAGTTCTTC	CASTHLDRIYNEQFF
17	TRBV5-1	NA	few	TRBJ2-1	TGCGCCAGCAGCTTATTTTTGAACCGATACGAGTACAATGAGCAGTTCTTC	CASSLFLNRYEYNEQFF